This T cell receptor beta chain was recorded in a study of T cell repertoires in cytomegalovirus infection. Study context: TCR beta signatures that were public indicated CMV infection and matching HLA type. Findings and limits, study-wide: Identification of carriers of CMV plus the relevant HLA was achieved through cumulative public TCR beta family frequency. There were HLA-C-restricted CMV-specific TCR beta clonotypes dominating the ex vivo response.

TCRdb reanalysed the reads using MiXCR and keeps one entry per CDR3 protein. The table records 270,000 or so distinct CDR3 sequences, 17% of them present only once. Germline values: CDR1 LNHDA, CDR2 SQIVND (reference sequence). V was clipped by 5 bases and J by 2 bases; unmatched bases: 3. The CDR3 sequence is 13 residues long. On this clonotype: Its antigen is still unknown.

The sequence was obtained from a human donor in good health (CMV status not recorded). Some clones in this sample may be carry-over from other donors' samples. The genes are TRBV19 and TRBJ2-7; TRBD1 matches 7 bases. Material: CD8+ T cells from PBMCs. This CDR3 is CASSATGTYEQYF. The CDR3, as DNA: TGTGCCAGTAGTGCGACAGGGACCTACGAGCAGTACTTC.